This entry concerns a single T cell receptor (beta chain). Antigen: not known. The read terminates 3 residues before the CDR3 end, so the remaining end is supplied by the germline J gene. This specimen comes from a study of T cells in women clearing cervical HPV infection. immunoSEQ multiplex PCR used an average of 1200 ng genomic DNA. This table comes from immunoSEQ multiplex PCR, and its TCRdb copy is limited to in-frame clones, with some not included. The specimen's table records some 37,000 clones. The CDR3 totals 14 residues. Germline lookup yields CDR1 SGHDT and CDR2 YYEEEE. V shed 3 bases and J 5 bases; nucleotides not matched to a gene: 1. Regarding the study as a whole: CIN3+ cases had significantly higher TCR repertoire richness than controls, but evenness did not differ.

The chain recombines TRBV5-6 with TRBJ2-2, with TRBD1 identical over 10 bases. The sequence came from a woman aged 18 to 69 with a cervical HPV16 infection that either progressed to CIN3+ or cleared (not recorded which). The sample was blood buffy coat. The sequenced part of the CDR3 DNA is TGTGCCAGCAGCTGGGACAGGGGAACCGGGGAG. Its translation: CASSWDRGTGE. The complete CDR3 sequence is CASSWDRGTGELFF.